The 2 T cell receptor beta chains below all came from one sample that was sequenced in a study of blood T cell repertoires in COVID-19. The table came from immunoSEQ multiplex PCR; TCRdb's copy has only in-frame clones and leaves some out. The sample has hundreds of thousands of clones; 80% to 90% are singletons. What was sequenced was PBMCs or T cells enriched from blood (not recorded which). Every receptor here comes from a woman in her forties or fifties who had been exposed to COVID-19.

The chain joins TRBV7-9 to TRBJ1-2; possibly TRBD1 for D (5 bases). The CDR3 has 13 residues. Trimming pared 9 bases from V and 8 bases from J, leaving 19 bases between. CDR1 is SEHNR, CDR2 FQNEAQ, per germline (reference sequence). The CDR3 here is CASNSGGRDGYTF. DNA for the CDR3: TGTGCCAGTAACTCCGGAGGGAGGGACGGCTACACCTTC.

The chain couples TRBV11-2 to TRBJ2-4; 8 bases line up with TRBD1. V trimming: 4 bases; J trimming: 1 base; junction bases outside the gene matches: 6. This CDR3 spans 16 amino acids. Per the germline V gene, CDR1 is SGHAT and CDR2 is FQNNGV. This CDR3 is CASSSGQGIAKNIQYF. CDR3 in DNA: TGTGCCAGCAGCTCTGGACAGGGTATTGCCAAAAACATTCAGTACTTC.